This T cell receptor beta chain was documented in a study of neurological immune-mediated disorders. Study-wide context: The study included around 35 multiple sclerosis patients, approximately 31 relapsing-remitting and 3 secondary progressive.

Every sequencing run gave over 160 million TCR-beta sequences, taken from 15-18 subjects. TCRdb fed the 5' RACE reads into MiXCR, producing one record per CDR3 protein. The table lists 60,000 to 85,000 distinct CDR3 sequences, roughly 4.5% of them singletons. CDR3 length: 14 amino acids. Trimming left V 6 bases short and J 0 bases short, with 11 bases between. As regards this clonotype: Its specificity is unknown.

Broader study findings: HTLV-1-associated myelopathy had the most TCR clonal expansion, and multiple sclerosis had the least, less than healthy controls.

This chain connects TRBV12-3 or TRBV12-4 to TRBJ1-1, with a possible D match to TRBD1 (5 bases). The clonotype comes from a woman in her seventies with multiple sclerosis. The sequenced sample was PBMCs. The CDR3 DNA is TGTGCCAGCAGCGGGGGGGGTGTGAACACTGAAGCTTTCTTT. Residues: CASSGGGVNTEAFF.